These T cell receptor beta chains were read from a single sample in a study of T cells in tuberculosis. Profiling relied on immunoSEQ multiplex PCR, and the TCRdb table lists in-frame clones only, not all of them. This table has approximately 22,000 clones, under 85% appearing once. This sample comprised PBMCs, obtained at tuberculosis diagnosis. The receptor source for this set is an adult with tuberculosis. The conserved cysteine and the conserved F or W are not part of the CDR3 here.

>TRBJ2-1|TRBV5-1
ASSLGGTSGRYNEQF
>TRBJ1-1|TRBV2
ASSVNRDTVLGDTEAF
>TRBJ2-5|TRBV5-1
ASSLDRSGETQY
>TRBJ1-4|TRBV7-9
ASSRDRVGEKLF
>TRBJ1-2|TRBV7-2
ASSAQGGANYGYT
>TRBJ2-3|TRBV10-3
AISPTGTDTQY
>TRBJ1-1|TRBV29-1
SVTGQGVEAF
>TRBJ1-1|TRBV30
AWDGVRGTEAF
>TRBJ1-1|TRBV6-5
ATHWNTEAF
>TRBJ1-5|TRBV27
ASTPNRVSNQPQH
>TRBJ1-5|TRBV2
ASTGPNRDQPQH
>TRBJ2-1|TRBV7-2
ASSWGLDSNEQF
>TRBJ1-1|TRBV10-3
AINDGESTEAF
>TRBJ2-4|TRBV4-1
ASSQDQAGIQY
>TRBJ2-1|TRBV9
ASSPGTSGTLYNEQF
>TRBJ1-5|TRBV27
ASSPRGGQPQH
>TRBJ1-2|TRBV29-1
SVGQGAGYT
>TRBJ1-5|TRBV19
ASTWAGIPSLGNQPQH
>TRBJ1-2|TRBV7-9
ASSLATGLNYGYT
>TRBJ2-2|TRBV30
AWSVLVTGELF
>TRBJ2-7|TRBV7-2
ASSSSGGGSYEQY
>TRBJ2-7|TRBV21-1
ASSRTGRPYEQY
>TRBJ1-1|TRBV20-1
SPRRNTEAF
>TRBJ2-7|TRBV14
ASSSGTSGGSRNEQY
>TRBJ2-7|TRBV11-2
ASSLAGQGLSYEQY
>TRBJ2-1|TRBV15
ATSRDVASGRNEQF
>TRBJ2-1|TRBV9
ASSVARETYNEQF
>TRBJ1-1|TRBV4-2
ASSQSDSRDTEAF
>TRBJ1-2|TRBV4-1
ASSQEGGIYGYT
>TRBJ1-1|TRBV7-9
ASSFGTDEAF
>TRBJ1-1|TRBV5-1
ASSGGSRNTEAF
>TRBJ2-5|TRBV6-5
ASSFGHLQETQY
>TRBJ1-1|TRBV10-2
ASSAVNTEAF
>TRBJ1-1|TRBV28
ASSSYRGNTEAF
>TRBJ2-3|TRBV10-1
ASSETGLWADTQY